This T cell receptor (beta chain) was identified in a study of shared clonotypes between healthy human individuals. This CDR3 has 13 residues. V was cut by 6 bases and J by 0 bases, with 6 bases left in between. In germline, CDR1 is LNHDA, CDR2 SQIVND (reference sequence). Division of CD4+ cells produced a CD45RA+ naive subset and a CD45RA-negative memory subset. Generated by immunoSEQ multiplex PCR, the TCRdb table keeps only in-frame clones and is missing some. This table holds more than 2 million clones, around 95% found once. The source material was naive CD4+ T cells sorted from blood. Subset: CD45RA+ positively selected. This TCR came from a young man in good health. The chain couples TRBV19 to TRBJ1-3; no reliable D call. The CDR3 nucleotides read TGTGCCAGTAGAATCGGCTCTGGAAACACCATATATTTT. It encodes CASRIGSGNTIYF.